These 16 T cell receptor beta chains were all obtained from the same sample, sequenced in a study of breast tumors, draining lymph nodes, adjacent tissues. The lymph nodes were axillary draining lymph nodes from breast cancer patients. TCRdb called the multiplex PCR reads again in MiXCR, with one record for every CDR3 protein. This table has over 150,000 distinct CDR3 sequences, about 32% appearing once. Sequenced sample: axillary lymph node tissue. The receptors here all came from a female donor with breast cancer. Some clones in this sample may be carry-over from other donors' samples.

With regard to this clonotype: It is unclear where the CDR3 begins or ends on the DNA, so no DNA is shown, and the CDR3 is as TCRdb lists it. This CDR3 is CASSFRGMGTGELFFGMGGYTF. V usage is TRBV11-2 and J usage is TRBJ1-2; the DNA was not used to check the table's D call, TRBD1. Inclusive of both ends, the CDR3 amounts to 22 amino acids. Germline-derived CDR1 and CDR2 are SGHAT and FQNNGV.

The V call is TRBV12-3 or TRBV12-4, the J call TRBJ2-7; the D call may be TRBD1 or TRBD2 (5 bases each). This CDR3 is built from 12 residues. Deletions cut 10 bases from V and 1 base from J, with 11 bases between. CDR3: CAIRDQSYEQYF. CDR3 nucleotides: TGTGCCATCAGGGACCAATCCTACGAGCAGTACTTC.

This clonotype has at least ten counts. The chain links TRBV7-2 to TRBJ2-2; D is unclear. V was trimmed by 5 bases and J by 2 bases, leaving 9 bases between them. This CDR3 comprises 14 residues. CDR1 is SGHTA, CDR2 FQGNSA, per germline. The CDR3 DNA sequence: TGTGCCAGCAGCATAGGGCCCAACACCGGGGAGCTGTTTTTT. Translating it yields CASSIGPNTGELFF.

Turning to this clonotype: This may be a read error: a much more frequent sequence differs by one nucleotide. This chain joins TRBV5-6 and TRBJ2-1; 10 bases line up with TRBD2. CDR1 SGHDT and CDR2 YYEEEE come from the germline V gene. Trimming removed 3 bases from V and 7 bases from J; junction bases left unmatched: 4. The length of the CDR3 is 14 residues. CDR3 DNA: TGTGCCAGCAGCTCTAGCGGGAGTGCGAATGAGCAGTTCTTC. This codes for CASSSSGSANEQFF.

This clonotype has a count of ten or more. This rearrangement joins TRBV5-1 to TRBJ2-3; a possible D gene is TRBD1 (6 bases). Per the germline V gene, CDR1 is SGHRS and CDR2 is YFSETQ. V was clipped by 4 bases and J by 7 bases, with 25 bases between them. The CDR3 covers 17 residues. CDR3 amino acids: CASSPGMGAGESNTQYF. CDR3 nucleotide sequence: TGCGCCAGCAGCCCTGGCATGGGGGCAGGGGAGAGTAATACGCAGTATTTT.

In regard to this clonotype: With a much larger clone just one base away, this may be a read error. The chain combines TRBV3-1 with TRBJ2-3; D gene uncertain. The CDR3 has 13 amino acids. Per germline, CDR1 LGHDT and CDR2 YNNKEL (reference sequence). CDR3 loop: CASNQVNGVTQYF. The CDR3 DNA reads as TGTGCCAGCAACCAAGTCAACGGTGTTACGCAGTATTTT.

The rearrangement links TRBV5-1 to TRBJ1-1; 8 bases fit TRBD1. CDR3 length: 13 residues. V gave up 1 base and J gave up 11 bases; unmatched junction bases: 7. The germline CDR1 and CDR2 sequences are SGHRS and YFSETQ. As DNA, the CDR3 is TGCGCCAGCAGCTTGTCAGGGGGCTTGGCTGCTTTCTTT. Residues: CASSLSGGLAAFF.

Many counts were recorded for this clonotype. V usage is TRBV4-3 and J usage is TRBJ1-2, with D possibly TRBD1 on 5 matching bases. Deletions cut 0 bases from V and 4 bases from J, with 9 bases between. The CDR3 sequence is 14 residues long. From germline, CDR1 is LGHNA and CDR2 YSLEER. CDR3 sequence: CASSQDRQSYGYTF. DNA for the CDR3: TGCGCCAGCAGCCAAGATAGACAGAGCTATGGCTACACCTTC.

This clonotype was detected many times. The chain combines TRBV2 with TRBJ1-2; a possible D gene is TRBD1 (6 bases). V lost 3 bases and J 4 bases, leaving 12 bases between the germline ends. The CDR3 is 14 residues long. Germline assignment: CDR1 SNHLY and CDR2 FYNNEI. The CDR3 loop reads CASSDRGQPYGYTF. As DNA, the CDR3 is TGTGCCAGCAGTGACCGAGGACAGCCCTATGGCTACACCTTC.

For this clonotype: This may stem from a read error, because a much larger clone lies one nucleotide away. The CDR3 end shows no conserved phenylalanine or tryptophan, and so a read error is likely. V and J are TRBV6-2 or TRBV6-3 and TRBJ1-5, with D perhaps TRBD1 (6 bases). The CDR3 spans 15 residues. Trimming left V 2 bases short and J 3 bases short, with 11 bases between. CDR1 MNHEY and CDR2 SVGEGT come from the germline V gene. The CDR3 nucleotides are TGTGCCAGCAGTTACCTGGACAGCTTCAATCAGCCCCAGCATTGT. Translation: CASSYLDSFNQPQHC.

The table lists this clonotype with many counts. The chain has TRBV20-1 and TRBJ1-2; 12 nucleotides match TRBD1. The CDR3 contains 17 residues. Trimming took 3 bases from V and 4 from J; bases not matched to a gene: 12. Germline V gene lookup returns CDR1 DFQATT and CDR2 SNEGSKA (reference sequence). CDR3 residues: CSASGGDRGPPLYGYTF. CDR3 DNA sequence: TGCAGTGCTAGTGGGGGGGACAGGGGGCCCCCCCTCTATGGCTACACCTTC.

Notes on this clonotype: This may stem from a read error, because a much larger clone lies one nucleotide away. The chain employs TRBV9 and TRBJ2-5; the D gene is possibly TRBD2 (5 bases). CDR1 SGDLS and CDR2 YYNGEE come from the germline V gene. There are 15 residues in the CDR3. CDR3 amino acids: CASSVEQEAGETPYF. Written as DNA, the CDR3 is TGTGCCAGCAGCGTAGAGCAGGAGGCAGGAGAGACCCCGTACTTC.

This clonotype has at least ten counts. This chain connects TRBV3-1 to TRBJ2-7, with 8 bases fitting TRBD2. This CDR3 is built from 15 residues. Trimming at V came to 1 base and at J to 4 bases, leaving 6 bases not matched to a gene. Germline assignment: CDR1 LGHDT and CDR2 YNNKEL (reference sequence). CDR3 in DNA: TGTGCCAGCAGCCAAGTTTCCAGCGGGAGTTACGAGCAGTACTTC. The encoded protein is CASSQVSSGSYEQYF.

This sequence joins TRBV15 and TRBJ1-2; D unclear. The germline V gene encodes CDR1 LNHNV and CDR2 YYDKDF (reference sequence). The ends were cut back, 0 bases at V and 7 bases at J, with 9 bases in the middle. This CDR3 has 13 residues. The CDR3 DNA reads as TGTGCCACCAGCAGAGATCTGGAAGTTGGCTACACCTTC. Encoded protein: CATSRDLEVGYTF.

This clonotype came up once. This chain links TRBV2 with TRBJ1-5; possibly TRBD1 for D (6 bases). The CDR3 sequence is 15 residues long. The V end was cut by 8 bases, the J end by 14 bases, with 28 bases between. Per germline, CDR1 SNHLY and CDR2 FYNNEI. The CDR3 nucleotides read TGTGCCAGCGGGGGACTAGCGGGCTACGGGGACAATGAGCATTTT. The encoded protein is CASGGLAGYGDNEHF.

The chain recombines TRBV2 with TRBJ2-1, with D maybe TRBD2 (6 bases). The CDR3 covers 14 residues. V was pared by 4 bases and J by 9 bases, with 16 bases between. Germline V gene sequence: CDR1 SNHLY, CDR2 FYNNEI. CDR3 DNA sequence: TGTGCCAGCAGTGTGGACACGGGAGTGACTGAGCAGTTCTTC. Its translation: CASSVDTGVTEQFF.